These T cell receptor beta chains were read from a single sample in a study of OX40 agonist ivuxolimab in advanced cancers. The table came from immunoSEQ multiplex PCR; TCRdb's copy has only in-frame clones and leaves some out. Of about 67,000 clones in the sample, approximately 90% were seen once. Source: CD4+ or CD8+ T cells sorted from blood, taken in a trial of the OX40 agonist ivuxolimab. These receptors were collected from an adult with an advanced solid tumor such as melanoma, head and neck, liver or kidney cancer. The conserved cysteine and the conserved F or W are not part of the CDR3 here.

j_call,v_call,cdr3_aa
TRBJ2-7,TRBV11-3,ASSLAKRDSAWVTYEQY
TRBJ2-1,TRBV19,ASTDGSYNEQF
TRBJ2-1,TRBV27,ASSLTTSGYNNEQF
TRBJ2-1,TRBV27,ASSLEGGWAGVQNEQF
TRBJ1-1,TRBV4-2,ASSQSGTGGLMNTEAF
TRBJ1-1,TRBV13,ASSTGTGGETF
TRBJ2-6,TRBV7-8,ASRNSGANVLT
TRBJ2-7,TRBV5-6,ASSLAKGPSSYEQY
TRBJ2-3,TRBV11-3,ASSHSGSSDTQY
-,TRBV7-6,ASSLDWGPYEQY
TRBJ2-7,TRBV2,ASSDGGAKSYEQY
TRBJ1-2,TRBV9,ASSVGEGADLSTDGYT
TRBJ2-7,TRBV28,ASSWVEYEQY
TRBJ1-1,TRBV15,ATMGENTEAF
TRBJ2-7,TRBV7-2,ASSLDGDRGYVYEQY
TRBJ2-7,TRBV19,ASSIETGYYEQY
TRBJ2-3,TRBV7-9,ASSLRNTDTQY
TRBJ2-1,TRBV2,AILVREGHEQF
TRBJ2-3,TRBV5-1,ASSEPNKGPDTQY
TRBJ2-2,TRBV7-2,ASSSHPGTSVGELF
TRBJ2-3,TRBV6-5,ASSYRRPGYTDTQY
TRBJ1-2,TRBV9,ASSSPVTGEKGYT
TRBJ2-1,TRBV29-1,SVEGIDRVDEQF
TRBJ2-7,TRBV27,ASSTALGQSIYEQY
TRBJ1-5,TRBV6-4,ASSDCPTESCNQPQH
TRBJ2-7,TRBV11-2,ASSLGASGTLYEQY
TRBJ2-3,TRBV5-8,ASSPVAQY
TRBJ2-5,TRBV9,ASSESGGQGATQY
TRBJ2-7,TRBV10-3,AISVGYEQY